The 32 T cell receptor beta chains reported below all come from one sample, sequenced in a study of T-cell reconstitution after alpha-beta-depleted transplantation in children. TCRbeta library construction was performed incorporating unique molecular identifiers. TCRdb ran MiXCR on the PCR reads and lists one entry per CDR3 protein. There are roughly 300,000 distinct CDR3 sequences in the sample; about 10% occur only once, and over 9.5% lies in the top ten. Sequenced material: PBMCs from the stem cell graft donor, taken from the stem cell graft. These receptors all come from a human donor who donated a stem cell graft to a child with SCID.

There are many counts of this clonotype. This chain joins TRBV4-1 and TRBJ1-2; D call uncertain. The CDR3 spans 12 residues. V was cut by 0 bases and J by 8 bases, with 7 bases left in between. The V gene's germline CDR1 is MGHRA and CDR2 YSYEKL. CDR3 DNA: TGCGCCAGCAGCCAAGAACGAGGCGGCTACACCTTC. This encodes CASSQERGGYTF.

This clonotype was seen more than once but under ten times. V is TRBV5-5 and J is TRBJ2-1; tentatively, D is TRBD2 (5 bases). CDR3 length: 15 residues. The germline CDR1 and CDR2 sequences are SGHKS and YYEKEE (reference sequence). Trimming stripped 3 bases from V and 8 bases from J, with 18 bases between. CDR3 bases: TGTGCCAGCAGCTGGGCCGGGGTGAGCGTCGATGAGCAGTTCTTC. Its translation: CASSWAGVSVDEQFF.

This clonotype was detected ten times or more. The CDR3 sequence: CASSPSLAEIANTGELFF. Here the CDR3 DNA reads TGTGCCAGCTCACCGAGCTTGGCGGAAATCGCGAACACCGGGGAGCTGTTTTTT. This sequence joins TRBV18 and TRBJ2-2; D remains unclear. Germline V CDR1 and CDR2: KGHSH, LQKENI. This CDR3 has 18 residues. The V end was cut by 3 bases, the J end by 0 bases, with 17 bases between.

This chain links TRBV7-9 with TRBJ2-5; D unresolved. The CDR3 totals 15 residues. Trimming removed 2 bases at V and 5 bases at J, with 15 bases between. Germline assignment: CDR1 SEHNR and CDR2 FQNEAQ (reference sequence). Here the CDR3 reads CASSLLGSLGETQYF. The CDR3 DNA reads TGTGCCAGCAGCTTATTGGGGTCTCTCGGGGAGACCCAGTACTTC.

The CDR3 DNA reads as TGCAGTGCTAGGCCGGGACACCTGAACACTGAAGCTTTCTTT. This gives the protein CSARPGHLNTEAFF. The J gene is TRBJ1-1, the V gene TRBV20-1, with TRBD1 as a possible D gene (6 bases). The CDR3 spans 14 residues. Germline-derived CDR1 and CDR2 are DFQATT and SNEGSKA (reference sequence). Trimming removed 3 bases at V and 0 bases at J, with 11 bases between.

There are a few counts of this clonotype. V and J are TRBV29-1 and TRBJ1-2, with a tentative D call TRBD1 (6 bases). Trimming cost V 6 bases and J 5 bases, with 13 bases left between them. This CDR3 comprises 12 residues. Per germline, CDR1 SQVTM and CDR2 ANQGSEA. The DNA for the CDR3 is TGCAGCGTCGCCCCTGGACAGTATGGCTACACCTTC. This codes for CSVAPGQYGYTF.

This clonotype was observed a handful of times. The chain carries TRBV27 and TRBJ2-7, with 7 bases lining up with TRBD1. J was trimmed by 5 bases and V by 4 bases; bases with no gene match: 2. The CDR3 is 12 residues long. Germline V gene lookup returns CDR1 MNHEY and CDR2 SMNVEV (reference sequence). CDR3 nucleotides: TGTGCCAGCAGTTCCAGGGGGAACGAGCAGTACTTC. As protein: CASSSRGNEQYF.

Concerning this clonotype: This CDR3 fails to terminate in the conserved phenylalanine or tryptophan, so it likely reflects a read error. The rearrangement uses TRBV7-9 and TRBJ2-4; a weak D match, TRBD1 (6 bases). V was shortened by 4 bases and J by 3 bases, with 13 bases between the two germline ends. Germline V gives CDR1 SEHNR, CDR2 FQNEAQ (reference sequence). The CDR3 has 15 residues. The CDR3 DNA is TGTGCCAGCAGCTCCCCGGCGGACAGCAAAAACATTCAGTACTTA. This encodes CASSSPADSKNIQYL.

This clonotype was counted many times. The V call is TRBV20-1, the J call TRBJ1-1, with TRBD1 as a possible D gene (6 bases). The CDR3 runs 12 residues. Germline V lookup: CDR1 DFQATT, CDR2 SNEGSKA (reference sequence). Between the trimmed V and J ends, which lost 3 bases and 4 bases, there was a span of 9 bases. The CDR3 nucleotides are TGCAGTGCTAGTGGGGGGCTCACTGAAGCTTTCTTT. Its translation: CSASGGLTEAFF.

This clonotype has only a few counts. This rearrangement joins TRBV20-1 to TRBJ2-7; D is possibly TRBD1 (5 bases). The germline V gene has CDR1 DFQATT and CDR2 SNEGSKA (reference sequence). The CDR3 sequence is 12 residues long. V dropped 6 bases and J dropped 2 bases, with 11 bases sitting between them. CDR3 sequence: CSAPVGPYEQYF. DNA for the CDR3: TGCAGTGCACCTGTGGGGCCCTACGAGCAGTACTTC.

In its sample, this clonotype was seen many times. The V gene is TRBV24-1, the J gene TRBJ2-1; D gene uncertain. The V and J ends lost 1 base and 6 bases respectively, with 3 bases between them. The CDR3 length is 12 residues. Germline lookup yields CDR1 KGHDR and CDR2 SFDVKD. The CDR3 coding sequence is TGTGCCACCAGTGATTTCGGCAATGAGCAGTTCTTC. Amino acids: CATSDFGNEQFF.

The sample holds a few counts of this clonotype. The genes are TRBV7-9 and TRBJ1-2, with D maybe TRBD1 (6 bases). CDR1 and CDR2 (germline): SEHNR, FQNEAQ (reference sequence). CDR3 length: 13 amino acids. V gave up 2 bases and J gave up 13 bases, with 17 bases separating them. Here the CDR3 DNA reads TGTGCCAGCAGCTTACCGCTACAGGGTATAAGCACCTTC. Its protein product is CASSLPLQGISTF.

In its sample, this clonotype was seen many times. One end of the junction is discordant with germline, which a read error may explain. V gene TRBV7-9 combines with J gene TRBJ2-7; D remains unclear. The CDR3 runs 12 residues. CDR1 SEHNR and CDR2 FQNEAQ come from the germline V gene (reference sequence). The CDR3 spells CASSLGTYEQYF. The CDR3 DNA reads TGCGCCAGCAGCTTGGGCACCTACGAGCAGTACTTC.

V usage is TRBV20-1 and J usage is TRBJ2-1; TRBD1 might be the D (6 bases). CDR1 DFQATT and CDR2 SNEGSKA come from the germline V gene (reference sequence). Trimming removed 3 bases from V and 0 bases from J, with 15 bases in between. The CDR3 extends over 16 amino acids. CDR3 protein: CSASYMGAISYNEQFF. The CDR3, as DNA: TGCAGTGCTAGTTACATGGGGGCGATCTCCTACAATGAGCAGTTCTTC.

This clonotype has only a few counts. The chain combines TRBV7-2 with TRBJ2-7, with TRBD2 matching over 7 bases. Germline trimming cut 2 bases from V and 6 bases from J; bases unmatched to any gene: 10. Germline CDR1 is SGHTA and CDR2 is FQGNSA. CDR3 length equals 15 residues. The CDR3 bases are TGTGCCAGCAGCTTATCAGCGGGGTCCCTCCTCGAGCAGTACTTC. Translated: CASSLSAGSLLEQYF.

A remark on this clonotype: This may be a read error: a much more frequent sequence differs by one nucleotide. The chain is built from TRBV27 and TRBJ2-7; possibly TRBD1 for D (6 bases). CDR1 is MNHEY, CDR2 SMNVEV, per germline (reference sequence). The CDR3 has 13 residues. Trimming removed 7 bases at V and 4 bases at J, with 14 bases between. The CDR3 sequence is CASTWGRGYEQYF. As DNA, the CDR3 is TGTGCCAGCACTTGGGGCAGGGGTTACGAGCAGTACTTC.

The rearrangement uses TRBV29-1 and TRBJ2-7; D gene unclear. Germline V gene sequence: CDR1 SQVTM, CDR2 ANQGSEA. Trimming shortened V by 4 bases and J by 6 bases, and 13 bases separated the two germline ends. CDR3 size: 12 residues. CDR3 sequence: CSVVKGVSEQYF. The CDR3 DNA reads as TGCAGCGTTGTAAAGGGCGTGAGCGAGCAGTACTTC.

This clonotype was picked up many times. J is TRBJ2-1 and V is TRBV12-3 or TRBV12-4; 8 positions agree with TRBD1. CDR3 length: 14 residues. V was clipped by 2 bases and J by 9 bases; unmatched bases: 6. The CDR3 is CASSLISGTGEQFF. The CDR3 coding sequence is TGTGCCAGCAGTTTAATATCAGGGACAGGTGAGCAGTTCTTC.

This clonotype showed up many times. CDR3 loop: CSARTVNYGYTF. For the CDR3, the DNA is TGCAGTGCTCGGACGGTAAACTATGGCTACACCTTC. V gene TRBV20-1 combines with J gene TRBJ1-2; D is ambiguous. The CDR3 covers 12 residues. The germline V gene encodes CDR1 DFQATT and CDR2 SNEGSKA (reference sequence). V gave up 5 bases and J gave up 2 bases, with 9 bases separating them.

This chain uses TRBV10-3 with TRBJ1-2, with D possibly TRBD1 on 6 matching bases. Germline-derived CDR1 and CDR2 are ENHRY and SYGVKD. V was cut by 2 bases and J by 4 bases, with 11 bases left in between. The CDR3 loop spans 14 amino acids. The CDR3 protein is CAISELQGFYGYTF. The CDR3 coding sequence is TGTGCCATCAGTGAGCTCCAGGGGTTCTATGGCTACACCTTC.

The J gene is TRBJ2-3, the V gene TRBV11-3, with 7 nucleotides matching TRBD2. CDR3 length: 15 amino acids. Germline V gene data show CDR1 as SGHNT and CDR2 as YENEEA. Losses at the gene ends were 4 bases for V and 3 bases for J; bases not matched to a gene: 7. CDR3 DNA sequence: TGTGCCAGCAGCTCTACCCTGGGAGGGACAGATACGCAGTATTTT. Translation: CASSSTLGGTDTQYF.

The chain has TRBV4-1 and TRBJ1-4; D is undetermined. This CDR3 has 15 amino acids. The germline V and J ends were trimmed by 2 bases and 6 bases, with 13 bases remaining between them. Germline V lookup: CDR1 MGHRA, CDR2 YSYEKL. CDR3 sequence (DNA): TGCGCCAGCAGCCAAAACAGCGTTGGGGATGAAAAACTGTTTTTT. Protein: CASSQNSVGDEKLFF.

This clonotype appeared many times. The chain joins TRBV7-8 to TRBJ2-2; the D is unclear. Trimming removed 1 base at V and 4 bases at J, with 7 bases between. This CDR3 has 14 residues. Germline assignment: CDR1 SGHVS and CDR2 FQNEAQ. The CDR3 sequence is CASSLGRSTGELFF. The DNA for the CDR3 is TGTGCCAGCAGCTTAGGCAGAAGCACCGGGGAGCTGTTTTTT.

Written as DNA, the CDR3 is TGTGCCAGCAGTGATGGTGACAGACCCCTCCACTTT. Translating it yields CASSDGDRPLHF. The chain uses TRBV6-4 and TRBJ1-6; a weak D match, TRBD1 (5 bases). CDR3 length: 12 amino acids. Between the trimmed V and J ends, which lost 3 bases and 12 bases, there was a span of 9 bases. In germline, CDR1 is MRHNA, CDR2 SNTAGT.

The rearrangement uses TRBV7-9 and TRBJ1-1; D uncertain. This CDR3 is 14 amino acids long. Germline CDR1 is SEHNR and CDR2 is FQNEAQ (reference sequence). Trimming removed 1 base at V and 4 bases at J, with 10 bases between. The CDR3 loop reads CASSLDVWGTEAFF. DNA for the CDR3: TGTGCCAGCAGCTTAGACGTTTGGGGCACTGAAGCTTTCTTT.

This clonotype was detected many times. The chain combines TRBV18 with TRBJ1-1, with D hard to call. V shed 1 base and J shed 6 bases, with 9 bases lying between them. Germline V CDR1 and CDR2: KGHSH, LQKENI. The CDR3 runs to 13 residues. The CDR3 here is CASSPLQVAEAFF. CDR3 nucleotides: TGTGCCAGCTCACCACTTCAGGTCGCTGAAGCTTTCTTT.

The rearrangement joins TRBV5-1 to TRBJ2-3, with no clear D. The CDR3 covers 15 residues. V lost 1 base and J 0 bases, leaving 9 bases between the germline ends. Per the germline V gene, CDR1 is SGHRS and CDR2 is YFSETQ. The chain's CDR3 is CASSLSVSSTDTQYF. The CDR3 DNA reads as TGCGCCAGCAGCTTGTCCGTGTCTAGCACAGATACGCAGTATTTT.

This chain connects TRBV6-5 to TRBJ2-2; D uncertain. This CDR3 is built from 12 residues. Trimming removed 8 bases at V and 5 bases at J, with 9 bases between. Per the germline V gene, CDR1 is MNHEY and CDR2 is SVGAGI. CDR3 DNA sequence: TGTGCCAGCGTAATTGGGACCGGGGAGCTGTTTTTT. Protein product: CASVIGTGELFF.

This clonotype showed up just a few times. This rearrangement joins TRBV7-2 to TRBJ2-1; D perhaps matches TRBD1 (6 bases). Per germline, CDR1 SGHTA and CDR2 FQGNSA. This CDR3 region has 14 residues. With 3 bases removed from V and 9 bases from J, the gap between germline ends came to 15 bases. CDR3 sequence (DNA): TGTGCCAGCAGCTTGGACAGAAGTTTCGCTGAGCAGTTCTTC. It yields the protein CASSLDRSFAEQFF.

This chain links TRBV12-3 or TRBV12-4 with TRBJ2-1, with 7 bases that match TRBD2. V was clipped by 2 bases and J by 7 bases; unmatched bases: 5. The CDR3 sequence is 14 residues long. The CDR3 region is CASSLSGAGNEQFF. For the CDR3, the DNA is TGTGCCAGCAGTTTAAGCGGGGCGGGGAATGAGCAGTTCTTC.

The genes are TRBV10-3 and TRBJ1-6; possibly TRBD1 for D (5 bases). Trimming cost V 8 bases and J 14 bases, with 19 bases left between them. This CDR3 region has 13 residues. Germline V gives CDR1 ENHRY, CDR2 SYGVKD. The CDR3 DNA follows: TGTGCCATCGGGGCGGGTGGAGTTTTGGCCCTCCACTTT. Translation: CAIGAGGVLALHF.

The chain recombines TRBV3-1 with TRBJ2-1, with TRBD1 as a possible D gene (7 bases). The CDR3 consists of 15 residues. The germline V gene has CDR1 LGHDT and CDR2 YNNKEL (reference sequence). V was shortened by 1 base and J by 3 bases, with 10 bases between the two germline ends. CDR3 sequence reads: CASSQGQGLYNEQFF. CDR3 bases: TGTGCCAGCAGCCAAGGACAGGGACTCTACAATGAGCAGTTCTTC.